This T cell receptor beta chain was observed in a study of blood T cells in healthy people across ages (dated by TCRdb to the mid-2010s). Background on the whole study: In model experiments, template switching captured about one uniquely barcoded TCR beta cDNA molecule for every two T cells. Age-related changes in TCR beta repertoire diversity were measured in the study by deep sequencing normalized with unique cDNA molecular identifiers. The donors were split into four age groups: young (average 16 years), middle-aged (roughly 42), aged (over 55) and long-lived (approximately 80). Two additional independent replicas of 1 million unique cDNA reads from the same blood draw were analyzed for two donors (one aged 18 to 30 and one aged 80 or older).

Findings and caveats that apply to the study as a whole: Estimates of total diversity based on one million sequenced T cells were considered lower bounds and underestimates. The CMV infection status of donors was not known, potentially confounding age-related changes in expanded clonotypes. Compared with the aged group, the long-lived group had more naive CD4+ T cells, fewer expanded clones and increased TCR diversity, suggesting age selection. Conclusive comparison of naive and antigen-experienced compartments was prevented by the profiling of bulk unsorted PBMCs. Observed TCR beta diversity per million T cells fell roughly linearly with age, and a significant reduction was already apparent by age roughly 40. There was a strong correlation between observed TCR beta diversity and the percentage of naive T cells measured by flow cytometry.

The method was 5' RACE. The sequencing machine was an Illumina HiSeq 2500. A second roughly 6 to 11 cycle PCR used a sample-barcoded 5' primer and a J-beta primer mix. A unique molecular identifier was introduced onto each TCR beta cDNA molecule by a template-switch 5' adaptor carrying 12 random nucleotides. Each sample yielded at least 2.5 million CDR3-containing paired-end reads. First-strand cDNA synthesis was performed from all RNA using the Mint cDNA synthesis kit, with priming by a TRBC-specific oligonucleotide. All cDNA was treated with uracil-DNA glycosylase and then went through a first 18-cycle PCR with the universal primers M1SS and BC2_uni_R. The original pipeline was this. For normalization, 1 million high-quality reads were randomly selected from each sample, with every read carrying a distinct molecular identifier. Instead of being binned into consensus sequences, reads with shared molecular identifiers were discarded. CDR3 identification, clonotype clustering and error correction used MiTCR with a Q25 quality threshold and the strictest error-elimination algorithm. A nonparametric unseen species model with Euler transformation was used to estimate lower-bound total TCR beta diversity. TCRdb's own reprocessing of the public reads used fastp at Q25 and MiXCR and kept productive beta chains. Each entry merges the rows of one CDR3 protein and shows their most common DNA and genes. Here the V and J calls rest on TCRdb's processing, not on the authors' analysis. The sample table records about 560,000 distinct CDR3 sequences; about 27% of these occur just once. Together, the top ten hold approximately 3.3% of the sample.

Including the terminal cysteine and phenylalanine, the CDR3 comprises 13 residues. Just CDR3 DNA is preserved here, 39 bases in frame from base 1. The germline V gene provides CDR1 SGDLS and CDR2 YYNGEE. Compared with germline, V lacks 7 bases and J lacks 8 bases; bases without a gene match: 6. Details on this clonotype: The antigen it binds to is not known. No quality values exist for individual bases; no much larger clone is one base distant.

The 35 to 40 donors, aged about 6 to 95 years, were systemically healthy Caucasian individuals from Russia. Each donor gave about 9.7 milliliters of peripheral blood, drawn into EDTA-treated Vacutainer tubes. PBMCs were isolated by Ficoll-Paque density-gradient centrifugation, with at least 6.5 million obtained per sample. Total RNA, at least 5 micrograms per sample, was extracted from PBMCs with Trizol reagent. For every donor, flow cytometry on a PBMC aliquot measured the percentage of naive CD45RAhigh/CD27high T cells. The data were also submitted as part of a second study, on T cells of mothers and their children. Taken from the second paper: Nine systemically healthy Caucasian individuals, comprising three mothers and their six children, were included as donors. cDNA synthesis consumed the entire amount of extracted RNA, loaded at around 1.5 ug RNA in each 15 ul reaction. Sample barcodes and 2-4 random nucleotides were added via the M1S primer in the second PCR. More than 8 million TCR beta CDR3 reads were obtained from each mother, and roughly 3 million reads were obtained from each child. TCR recombination output is similarly shaped by thymic selection in related and unrelated pairs, with a minor effect exerted by inherited differences. Related mother-child pairs always showed normalized repertoire overlap that was slightly higher than in unrelated mother-child pairs, though the difference was never significant. With a sensitivity of approximately 100 clones per million clonotypes, no persistent microchimeric T cell clones were detected. The study used deep NGS to compare TCR beta repertoires of mothers and children, seeking features distinguishing related mother-child pairs from unrelated individuals. Mothers averaged roughly 40 +/- 4 years of age and children averaged about 12 +/- 4 years. After adapter ligation was performed with NEBNext reagents, the libraries were sequenced on an Illumina HiSeq 2000 with 100+100 nt paired-end reads. To prevent cross-contamination, the mother and child libraries were prepared one month apart and sequenced in separate runs. Between 500,000 and 2,000,000 distinct TCR beta clonotypes were identified per donor. Naive TCR beta clonotypes were estimated from low-frequency clonotypes matched to each donor's FACS-determined naive share, without sorting.

The V gene is TRBV9 and the J gene is TRBJ1-4; 9 bases in the middle match TRBD1. Specimen: blood. The receptor was derived from a boy aged 2 to 9 in good health. CDR3 sequence: CASCWGTGEKLFF. At the DNA level, the sequence is TGTGCCAGCTGCTGGGGGACAGGGGAAAAACTGTTTTTT.